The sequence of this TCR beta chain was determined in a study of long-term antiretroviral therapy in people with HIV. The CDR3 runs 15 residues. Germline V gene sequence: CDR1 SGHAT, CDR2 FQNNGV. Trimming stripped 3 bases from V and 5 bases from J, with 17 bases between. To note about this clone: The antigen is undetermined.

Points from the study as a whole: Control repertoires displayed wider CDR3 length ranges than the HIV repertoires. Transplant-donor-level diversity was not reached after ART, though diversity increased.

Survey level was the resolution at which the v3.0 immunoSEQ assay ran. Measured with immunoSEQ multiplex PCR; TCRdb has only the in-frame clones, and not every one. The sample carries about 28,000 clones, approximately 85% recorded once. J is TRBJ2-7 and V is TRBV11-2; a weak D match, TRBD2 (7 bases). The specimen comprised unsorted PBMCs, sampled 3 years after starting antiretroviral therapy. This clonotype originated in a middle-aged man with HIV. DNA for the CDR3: TGTGCCAGCAGCTTCTACAGAGGGGGGGCGGACGAGCAGTACTTC. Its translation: CASSFYRGGADEQYF.